Described below is a single TCR beta chain sequence and its context. What it recognizes is unknown. Naive-designated CD8 cells lacked CD45RO, were positively enriched for CCR7, and omitted terminally differentiated effector memory CD45RA+ cells. Profiling relied on immunoSEQ multiplex PCR, and the TCRdb table lists in-frame clones only, not all of them. The repertoire includes over 2,000,000 clones, about 94% of them detected once, and around 1.7% sits in the top ten. The entry originates in a study of shared clonotypes between healthy human individuals. Looking at the study overall: Donors had three CD4 naive, three CD4 memory, two CD8 naive and one CD8 memory plate apiece.

The CDR3 covers 14 residues. Per germline, CDR1 MNHEY and CDR2 SMNVEV (reference sequence). Trimming took 2 bases from V and 4 from J, leaving 6 bases between them. General study results and limits: Among a handful of donors, approximately 5% of naive CD4 clonotypes were found in common.

Sequencing was carried out using naive CD8+ T cells from PBMCs. The TCR was taken from a man aged 18-30 years in good health. Some clones in this sample may be carry-over from other donors' samples. The chain uses TRBV27 and TRBJ1-6; no definite D call. This chain's CDR3 is CASSLSRYNSPLHF. The CDR3 DNA reads as TGTGCCAGCAGTTTAAGCCGGTATAATTCACCCCTCCACTTT.